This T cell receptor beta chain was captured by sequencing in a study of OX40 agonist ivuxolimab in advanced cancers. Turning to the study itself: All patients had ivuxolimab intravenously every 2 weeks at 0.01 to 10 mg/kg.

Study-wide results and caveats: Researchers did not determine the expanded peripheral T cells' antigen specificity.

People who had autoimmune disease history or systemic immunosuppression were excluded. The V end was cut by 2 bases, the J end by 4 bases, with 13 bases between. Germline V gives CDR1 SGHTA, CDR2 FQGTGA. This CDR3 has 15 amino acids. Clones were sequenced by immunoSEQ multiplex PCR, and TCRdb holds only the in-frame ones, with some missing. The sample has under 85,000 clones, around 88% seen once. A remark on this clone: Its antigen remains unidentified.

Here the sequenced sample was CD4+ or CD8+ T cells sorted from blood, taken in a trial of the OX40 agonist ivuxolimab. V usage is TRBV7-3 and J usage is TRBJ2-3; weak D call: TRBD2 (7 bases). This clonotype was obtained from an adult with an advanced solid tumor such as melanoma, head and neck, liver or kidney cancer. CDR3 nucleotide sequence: TGTGCCAGCAGCTTAGCGGGGGCCCGGGCAGATACGCAGTATTTT. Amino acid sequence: CASSLAGARADTQYF.